This TCR beta chain was sequenced during a study of Graves' ophthalmopathy and Graves' hyperthyroidism. Study as a whole: Peripheral blood (taken before any treatment) was collected at initial diagnosis.

In this sample, this clonotype turned up many times. Its antigen is undetermined. CDR3 length: 12 residues. Germline V gene data show CDR1 as MDHEN and CDR2 as SYDVKM. V lost 7 bases and J 7 bases, leaving 11 bases between the germline ends. Amplification of the TCR beta CDR3 regions used RNA transcripts (as template). The library came from an HTBI-primed first-round RT-PCR and a second-round multiplex PCR. TCRdb recomputed calls from the multiplex PCR reads with MiXCR, one row per CDR3 protein. The sample shows some 360,000 distinct CDR3 sequences, about 17% of them seen only once. Study-wide points: Detection in blood was also observed for most expanded thyroid clonotypes above 0.001 frequency. At roughly 67% sensitivity and approximately 74% specificity, the model predicted progression of the ophthalmopathy.

The gene calls are TRBV28 and TRBJ1-5; the D is unclear. Sequenced material: peripheral blood. The sequence derives from an adult woman with stable Graves' hyperthyroidism. Written as DNA, the CDR3 is TGTGCCAGCACCCTCCAGCAACAGCCCCAGCATTTT. Translating it yields CASTLQQQPQHF. Drawing the rest from reference TRBV28 and TRBJ1-5, the complete variable domain is DVKVTQSSRYLVKRTGEKVFLECVQDMDHENMFWYRQDPGLGLRLIYFSYDVKMKEKGDIPEGYSVSREKKERFSLILESASTNQTSMYLCASTLQQQPQHFGDGTRLSIL.